Reported below is one T cell receptor (beta chain). The antigen this receptor binds is unknown. Base qualities are not provided; no much larger clone lies one nucleotide away. Sequences MNHEY (CDR1) and SVGAGI (CDR2) are obtained from the germline V gene. Reading from cysteine to phenylalanine, the CDR3 counts 15 amino acids. The DNA shown is the 45-base CDR3, in frame from base 1. Compared with germline, V lacks 2 bases and J lacks 5 bases; bases without a gene match: 5. The data stem from a study of a mutant IDH1 vaccine in newly diagnosed glioma (dated by TCRdb to about 2021). With respect to the entire study: In the chemotherapy-containing groups, vaccination started alongside temozolomide cycles, whereas in patients who had radiotherapy alone it started 4-6 weeks after radiotherapy. Of the approximately 30 treated patients, approximately 62% were male and approximately 40% were female, and the mean age was roughly 40 years. Before enrollment, patients had received standard therapy of radiotherapy alone, temozolomide alone, or radiochemotherapy with temozolomide; most received the combination. The week-35 safety follow-up took place at visit V12, and the week-47 end of study took place at visit V13. Six visits were used for peripheral blood collection: V03 (baseline), V05, V07, V10, V12 and V13. For exploratory analyses, around 23 treated patients had longitudinal TCRB deep sequencing done wherever samples were available.

The library was obtained by the immunoSEQ multiplex PCR assay. Following the manufacturer's protocol, the hsTCRB Kit was used to amplify rearranged TCR beta chain sequences. TCRB libraries were sequenced on an Illumina MiSeq. Processing in the source paper ran as follows. The proprietary platform of the kit vendor was used for demultiplexing, trimming and gene mapping. TCRdb took over this immuneACCESS table, retaining in-frame rearrangements with V and J assigned. Such tables are incomplete; in checked studies, under half of the missing clones stem from an unresolved V gene, and the remainder is unexplained. Clone size and the V and J calls come from that table; the DNA yielded D and trimming. This sample is represented by about 56,000 clones; roughly four fifths of them were singletons. Over 2.5% of the sample is in the top ten clones. Beyond this particular receptor, the publication reports: Pseudoprogression appeared unrelated to alterations in the top peripheral T cell clonotypes detected by TCRB sequencing. Across multiple MHC alleles, vaccine-induced immune responses were seen in nearly 95% of patients. PBMC samples for TCRB deep sequencing were selected based on availability. The authors stated that sample limitations prevented analyses of patient blood samples from being reproduced.

The label giving this sample's time point can be read as: week 47, end of study. Every vaccine dose consisted of 300 ug of a 20-mer mutant IDH1 peptide in Montanide, administered subcutaneously together with topical imiquimod. Patients received eight vaccinations in weeks 1, 3, 5, 7, 11, 15, 19 and 23, corresponding to visits V03 through V10. The donors had newly diagnosed IDH1-mutant astrocytomas of WHO grade 3 or 4 that showed loss of nuclear ATRX. The samples were drawn from NOA16, a multicentre, single-arm, open-label phase I trial in Germany that tested a mutant IDH1 peptide vaccine in humans for the first time. Genomic DNA for TCRB sequencing was extracted from EDTA blood using the DNeasy Blood and Tissue Kit.

The rearranged segments are TRBV6-5 and TRBJ2-2, with TRBD1 matching 7 junction bases. Sequenced here: PBMCs, sampled from a glioma patient whose treatment included an IDH1 peptide vaccine. The receptor's source is a woman between 50 and 59 years old with glioma. The CDR3 reads as follows: CASSYGTVITGELFF. The sequenced DNA is TGTGCCAGCAGTTACGGGACAGTAATAACCGGGGAGCTGTTTTTT.